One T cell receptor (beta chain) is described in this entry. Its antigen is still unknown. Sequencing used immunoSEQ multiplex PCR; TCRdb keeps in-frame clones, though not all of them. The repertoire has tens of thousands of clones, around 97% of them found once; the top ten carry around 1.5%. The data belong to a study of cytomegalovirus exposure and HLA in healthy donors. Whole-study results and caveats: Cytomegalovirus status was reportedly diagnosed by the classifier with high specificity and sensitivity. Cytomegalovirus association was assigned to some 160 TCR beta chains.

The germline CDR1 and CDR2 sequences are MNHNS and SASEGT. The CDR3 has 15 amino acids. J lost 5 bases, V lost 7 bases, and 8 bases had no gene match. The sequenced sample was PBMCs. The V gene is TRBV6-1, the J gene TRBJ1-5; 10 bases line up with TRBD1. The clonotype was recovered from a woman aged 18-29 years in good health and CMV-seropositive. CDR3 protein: CASTALGTGDQPQHF. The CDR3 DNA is TGTGCCAGCACGGCGTTAGGGACAGGGGATCAGCCCCAGCATTTT.